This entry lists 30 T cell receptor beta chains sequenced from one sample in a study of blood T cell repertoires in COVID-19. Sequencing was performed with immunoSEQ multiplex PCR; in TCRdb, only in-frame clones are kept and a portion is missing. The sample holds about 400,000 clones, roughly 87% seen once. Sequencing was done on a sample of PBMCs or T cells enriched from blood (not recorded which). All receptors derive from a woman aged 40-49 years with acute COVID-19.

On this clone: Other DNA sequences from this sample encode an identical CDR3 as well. CDR3 sequence: CASSLDSNTEAFF. The CDR3 DNA follows: TGTGCCAGCAGCTTAGACAGTAACACTGAAGCTTTCTTT. V and J are TRBV7-9 and TRBJ1-1; D ambiguous. Trimming stripped 1 base from V and 2 bases from J, with 5 bases between. The CDR3 totals 13 residues. CDR1 is SEHNR, CDR2 FQNEAQ, per germline (reference sequence).

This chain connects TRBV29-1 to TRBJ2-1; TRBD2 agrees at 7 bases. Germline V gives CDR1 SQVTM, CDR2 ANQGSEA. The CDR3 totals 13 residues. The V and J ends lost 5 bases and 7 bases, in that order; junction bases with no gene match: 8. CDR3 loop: CSVPSGTSNEQFF. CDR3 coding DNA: TGCAGCGTTCCCAGCGGGACCTCGAATGAGCAGTTCTTC.

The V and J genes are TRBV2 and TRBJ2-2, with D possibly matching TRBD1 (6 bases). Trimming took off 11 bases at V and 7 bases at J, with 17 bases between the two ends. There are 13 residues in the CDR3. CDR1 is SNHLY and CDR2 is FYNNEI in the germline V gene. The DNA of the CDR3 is TGTGCCGGAAAACAGGGTTCTGTCGGGGAGCTGTTTTTT. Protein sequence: CAGKQGSVGELFF.

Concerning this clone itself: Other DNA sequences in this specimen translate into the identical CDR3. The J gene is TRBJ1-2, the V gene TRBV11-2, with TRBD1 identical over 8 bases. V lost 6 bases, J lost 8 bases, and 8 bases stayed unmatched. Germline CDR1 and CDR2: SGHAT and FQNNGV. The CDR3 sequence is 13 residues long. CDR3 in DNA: TGTGCCAGCAGTCAAGGACAGGGATACGGCTACACCTTC. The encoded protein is CASSQGQGYGYTF. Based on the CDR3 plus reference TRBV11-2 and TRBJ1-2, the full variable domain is EAGVAQSPRYKIIEKRQSVAFWCNPISGHATLYWYQQILGQGPKLLIQFQNNGVVDDSQLPKDRFSAERLKGVDSTLKIQPAKLEDSAVYLCASSQGQGYGYTFGSGTRLTVV.

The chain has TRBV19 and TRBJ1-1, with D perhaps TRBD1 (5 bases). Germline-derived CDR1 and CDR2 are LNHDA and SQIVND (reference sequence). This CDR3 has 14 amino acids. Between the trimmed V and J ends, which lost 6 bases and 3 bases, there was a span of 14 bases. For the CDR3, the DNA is TGTGCCAGTAGCCCCGTAGGGGCGGACACTGAAGCTTTCTTT. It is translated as CASSPVGADTEAFF.

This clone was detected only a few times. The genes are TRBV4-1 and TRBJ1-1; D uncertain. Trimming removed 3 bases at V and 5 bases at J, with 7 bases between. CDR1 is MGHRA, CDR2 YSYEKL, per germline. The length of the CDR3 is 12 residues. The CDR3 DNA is TGCGCCAGCAGCCAGGAGCGAACTGAAGCTTTCTTT. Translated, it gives CASSQERTEAFF.

The CDR3: CASSLGGIQPQHF. CDR3 sequence (DNA): TGTGCCAGCAGCTTGGGCGGGATTCAGCCCCAGCATTTT. This chain joins TRBV5-6 and TRBJ1-5; D not certain. CDR3 length: 13 amino acids. Germline-derived CDR1 and CDR2 are SGHDT and YYEEEE. Deletions cut 0 bases from V and 6 bases from J, with 7 bases between.

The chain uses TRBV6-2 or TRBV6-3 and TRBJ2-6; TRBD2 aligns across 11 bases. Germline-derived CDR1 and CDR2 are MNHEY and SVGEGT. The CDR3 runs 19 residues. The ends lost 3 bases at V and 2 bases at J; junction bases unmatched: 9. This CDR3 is CASSYWSSGGTTGANVLTF. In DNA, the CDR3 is TGTGCCAGCAGTTATTGGTCTAGCGGGGGGACGACTGGGGCCAACGTCCTGACTTTC.

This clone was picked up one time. The chain's CDR3 is CASTPGQEMNEQFF. CDR3 in DNA: TGTGCCAGCACCCCGGGACAGGAGATGAATGAGCAGTTCTTC. The chain couples TRBV18 to TRBJ2-1, with TRBD1 matching 8 bases. From germline, CDR1 is KGHSH and CDR2 LQKENI. Trimming removed 8 bases from V and 7 bases from J; junction bases left unmatched: 10. The CDR3 has 14 residues.

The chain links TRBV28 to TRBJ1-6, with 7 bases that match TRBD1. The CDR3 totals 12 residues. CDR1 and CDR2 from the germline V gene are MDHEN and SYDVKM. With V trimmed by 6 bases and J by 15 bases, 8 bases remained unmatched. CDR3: CASRASGTDLHF. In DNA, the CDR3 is TGTGCCAGCAGAGCCTCCGGGACAGACCTCCACTTT.

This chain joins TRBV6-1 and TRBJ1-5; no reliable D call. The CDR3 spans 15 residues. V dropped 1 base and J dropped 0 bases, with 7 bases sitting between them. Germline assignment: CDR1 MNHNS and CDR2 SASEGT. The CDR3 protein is CASSEGQVSNQPQHF. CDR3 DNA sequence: TGTGCCAGCAGTGAAGGACAAGTTAGCAATCAGCCCCAGCATTTT.

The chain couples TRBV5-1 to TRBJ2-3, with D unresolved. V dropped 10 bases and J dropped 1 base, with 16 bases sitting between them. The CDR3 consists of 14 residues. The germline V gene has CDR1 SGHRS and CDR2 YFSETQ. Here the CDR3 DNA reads TGCGCCGCAAGCGAGGAACCGGGCACAGATACGCAGTATTTT. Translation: CAASEEPGTDTQYF.

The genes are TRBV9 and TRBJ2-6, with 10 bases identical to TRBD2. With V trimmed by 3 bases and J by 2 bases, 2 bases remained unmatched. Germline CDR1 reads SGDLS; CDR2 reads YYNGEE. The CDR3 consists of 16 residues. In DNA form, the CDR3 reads TGTGCCAGCAGCGCCGGGACTAGCGCTGGGGCCAACGTCCTGACTTTC. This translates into CASSAGTSAGANVLTF.

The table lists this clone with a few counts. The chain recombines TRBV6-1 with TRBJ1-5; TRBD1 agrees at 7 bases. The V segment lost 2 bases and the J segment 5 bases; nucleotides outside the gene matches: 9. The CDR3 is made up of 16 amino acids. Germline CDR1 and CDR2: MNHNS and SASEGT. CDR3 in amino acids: CASSESSGTDDQPQHF. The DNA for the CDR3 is TGTGCCAGCAGTGAATCATCCGGGACAGACGATCAGCCCCAGCATTTT.

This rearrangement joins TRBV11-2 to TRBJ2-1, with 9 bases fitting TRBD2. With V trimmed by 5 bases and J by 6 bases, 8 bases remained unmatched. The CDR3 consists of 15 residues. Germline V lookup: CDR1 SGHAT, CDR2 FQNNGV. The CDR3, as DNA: TGTGCCAGCAGCCTTAGCGGGGGCCCCTTCAATGAGCAGTTCTTC. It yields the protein CASSLSGGPFNEQFF.

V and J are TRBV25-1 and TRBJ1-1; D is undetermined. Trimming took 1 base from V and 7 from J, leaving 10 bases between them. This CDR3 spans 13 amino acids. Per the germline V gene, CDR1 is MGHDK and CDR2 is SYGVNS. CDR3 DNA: TGTGCCAGCAGTGAATTATCGGAGTTTGAAGCTTTCTTT. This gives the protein CASSELSEFEAFF.

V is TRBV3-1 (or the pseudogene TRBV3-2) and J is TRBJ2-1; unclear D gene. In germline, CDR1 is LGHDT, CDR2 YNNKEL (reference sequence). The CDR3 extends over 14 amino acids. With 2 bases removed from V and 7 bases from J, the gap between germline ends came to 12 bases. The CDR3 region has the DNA TGTGCCAGCAGCCAACTAGATTCCGGGAATGAGCAGTTCTTC. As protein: CASSQLDSGNEQFF.

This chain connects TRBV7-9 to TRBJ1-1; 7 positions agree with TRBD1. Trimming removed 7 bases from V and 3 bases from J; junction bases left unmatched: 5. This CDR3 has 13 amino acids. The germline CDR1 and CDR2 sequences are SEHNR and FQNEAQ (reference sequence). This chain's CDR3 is CASTVTGDTEAFF. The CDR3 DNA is TGTGCCAGCACCGTCACAGGGGACACTGAAGCTTTCTTT.

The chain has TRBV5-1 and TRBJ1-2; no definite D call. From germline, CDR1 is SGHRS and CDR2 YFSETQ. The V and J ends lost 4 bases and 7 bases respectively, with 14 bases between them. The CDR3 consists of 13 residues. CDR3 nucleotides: TGCGCCAGCAGCGATGGAGGGTTTCTTGGCTACACCTTC. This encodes CASSDGGFLGYTF.

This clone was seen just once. As DNA, the CDR3 is TGTGCCAGCAGCTTCACGGGGACATCTGAAGCTTTCTTT. Protein: CASSFTGTSEAFF. This rearrangement joins TRBV7-2 to TRBJ1-1, with a possible D match to TRBD1 (6 bases). V was cut by 3 bases and J by 6 bases, with 11 bases left in between. The CDR3 loop spans 13 amino acids. Germline CDR1 reads SGHTA; CDR2 reads FQGNSA.

The CDR3 nucleotides are TGTGCCAGCAGTCCCGGGACGATTCTTTCGGGACTAGCGGGGACTTACAATGAGCAGTTCTTC. Translated, it gives CASSPGTILSGLAGTYNEQFF. The V and J genes are TRBV2 and TRBJ2-1, with 13 bases that match TRBD2. V gave up 5 bases and J gave up 4 bases; unmatched junction bases: 20. From germline, CDR1 is SNHLY and CDR2 FYNNEI. The CDR3 length is 21 residues.

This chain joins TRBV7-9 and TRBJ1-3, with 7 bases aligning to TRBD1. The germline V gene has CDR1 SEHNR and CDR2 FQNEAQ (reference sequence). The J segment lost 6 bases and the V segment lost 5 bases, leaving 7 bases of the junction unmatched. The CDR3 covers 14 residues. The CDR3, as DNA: TGTGCCAGCAGCCCCAGGGGGATTGAAAACACCATATATTTT. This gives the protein CASSPRGIENTIYF.

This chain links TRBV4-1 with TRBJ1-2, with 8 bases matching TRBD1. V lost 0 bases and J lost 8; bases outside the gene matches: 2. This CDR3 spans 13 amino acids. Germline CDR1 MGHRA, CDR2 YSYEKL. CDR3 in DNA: TGCGCCAGCAGCCAAGATCGGGACAGGGGCTACACCTTC. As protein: CASSQDRDRGYTF.

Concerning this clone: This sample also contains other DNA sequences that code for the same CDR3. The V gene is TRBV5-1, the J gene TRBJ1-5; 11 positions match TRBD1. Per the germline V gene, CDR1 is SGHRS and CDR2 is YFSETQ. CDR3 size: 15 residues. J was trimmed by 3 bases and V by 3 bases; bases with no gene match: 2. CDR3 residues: CASSSGQGDNQPQHF. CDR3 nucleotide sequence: TGCGCCAGCAGCTCGGGACAGGGGGACAATCAGCCCCAGCATTTT.

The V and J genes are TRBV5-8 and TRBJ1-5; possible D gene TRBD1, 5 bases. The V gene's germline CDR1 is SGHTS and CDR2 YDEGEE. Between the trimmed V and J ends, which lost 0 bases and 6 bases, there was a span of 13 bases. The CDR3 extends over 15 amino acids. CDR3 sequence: CASSLDLGRLQPQHF. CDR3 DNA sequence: TGTGCCAGCAGCTTGGATCTGGGGCGCCTTCAGCCCCAGCATTTT.

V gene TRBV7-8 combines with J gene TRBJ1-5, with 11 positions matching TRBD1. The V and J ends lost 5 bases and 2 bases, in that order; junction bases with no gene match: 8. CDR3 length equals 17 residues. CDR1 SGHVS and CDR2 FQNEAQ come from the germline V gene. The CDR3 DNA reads TGTGCCAGCAGCCCGCGGACAGGGGGCGCGGGCAATCAGCCCCAGCATTTT. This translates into CASSPRTGGAGNQPQHF. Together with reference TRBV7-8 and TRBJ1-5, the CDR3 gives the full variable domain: GAGVSQSPRYKVAKRGQDVALRCDPISGHVSLFWYQQALGQGPEFLTYFQNEAQLDKSGLPSDRFFAERPEGSVSTLKIQRTQQEDSAVYLCASSPRTGGAGNQPQHFGDGTRLSIL.

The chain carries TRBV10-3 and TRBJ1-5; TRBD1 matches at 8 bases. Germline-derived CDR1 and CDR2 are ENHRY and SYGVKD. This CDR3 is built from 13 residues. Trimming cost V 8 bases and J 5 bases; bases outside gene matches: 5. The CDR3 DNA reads TGTGCCATCGGACAGGGTAACGATCAGCCCCAGCATTTT. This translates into CAIGQGNDQPQHF.

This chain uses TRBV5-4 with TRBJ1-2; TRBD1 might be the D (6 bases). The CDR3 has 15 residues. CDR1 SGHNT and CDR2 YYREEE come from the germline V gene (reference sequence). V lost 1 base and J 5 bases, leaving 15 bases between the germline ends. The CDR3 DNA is TGTGCCAGCAGCTTGTCATGGTCAGGGGAGTATGGCTACACCTTC. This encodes CASSLSWSGEYGYTF.

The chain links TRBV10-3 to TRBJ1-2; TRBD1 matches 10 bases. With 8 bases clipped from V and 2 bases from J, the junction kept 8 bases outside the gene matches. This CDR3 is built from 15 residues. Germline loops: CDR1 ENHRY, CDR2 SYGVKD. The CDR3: CAISGTGVLNYGYTF. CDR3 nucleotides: TGTGCCATCTCCGGGACAGGGGTTCTGAACTATGGCTACACCTTC.

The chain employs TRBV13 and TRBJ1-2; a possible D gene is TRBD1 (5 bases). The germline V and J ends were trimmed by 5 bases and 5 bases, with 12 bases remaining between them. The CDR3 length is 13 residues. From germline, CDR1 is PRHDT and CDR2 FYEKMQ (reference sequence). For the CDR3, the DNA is TGTGCCAGCAGCCAAGGCCAGGGATATGGCTACACCTTC. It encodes CASSQGQGYGYTF. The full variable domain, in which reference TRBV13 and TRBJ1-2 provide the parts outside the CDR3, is AAGVIQSPRHLIKEKRETATLKCYPIPRHDTVYWYQQGPGQDPQFLISFYEKMQSDKGSIPDRFSAQQFSDYHSELNMSSLELGDSALYFCASSQGQGYGYTFGSGTRLTVV.